Given below is one T cell receptor (beta chain) in context. Clones were read by immunoSEQ multiplex PCR, and TCRdb kept only the in-frame ones, dropping some. The sample lists 200,000 to 250,000 clones, around 89% occurring once. Resolution of symptoms, clearance, or two negative PCRs was present in recovered Cohort 3 donors. Germline assignment: CDR1 SGHRS and CDR2 YFSETQ. Germline trimming cut 5 bases from V and 6 bases from J; bases unmatched to any gene: 8. CDR3 length: 14 amino acids. The data derive from a study of blood T cell repertoires in COVID-19. The chain has TRBV5-1 and TRBJ1-1, with 9 bases matching TRBD1. The receptor was isolated from a woman under 40 who had recovered from COVID-19. Sample: PBMCs or T cells enriched from blood (not recorded which). CDR3 region: CASSRTGGAPEAFF. The CDR3 DNA sequence: TGCGCCAGCAGTCGAACAGGGGGCGCACCTGAAGCTTTCTTT.